Only a few counts were recorded for the clone carrying this T cell receptor beta chain. Its antigen is still unknown. The donor cohort consisted entirely of Caucasian adults residing in Nashville, Tennessee. The sample comes from a study of shared clonotypes between healthy human individuals. Genomic DNA from each subset was divided evenly over several immunoSEQ plates. TCRdb's copy holds only in-frame clones and misses some; the assay was immunoSEQ multiplex PCR. This table has roughly 200,000 clones, approximately 60% appearing once. Findings and limits, study-wide: Sorted-subset samples were not fully sequenced, rarefaction indicated.

Trimming took 2 bases from V and 8 from J; bases not matched to a gene: 6. CDR3 length: 15 amino acids. Germline V gene sequence: CDR1 SGHAT, CDR2 FQNNGV. This sequence was found in a man in his thirties or forties in good health. Specimen: memory CD4+ T cells sorted from blood. Sample subset: CD45RA-negative fraction. This chain joins TRBV11-2 and TRBJ2-1; 10 positions agree with TRBD2. The CDR3 sequence is CASSLFSGTSDEQFF. As DNA, the CDR3 is TGTGCCAGCAGCTTATTTTCCGGGACTAGCGATGAGCAGTTCTTC. The full variable domain, completed using reference TRBV11-2 and TRBJ2-1, is EAGVAQSPRYKIIEKRQSVAFWCNPISGHATLYWYQQILGQGPKLLIQFQNNGVVDDSQLPKDRFSAERLKGVDSTLKIQPAKLEDSAVYLCASSLFSGTSDEQFFGPGTRLTVL.